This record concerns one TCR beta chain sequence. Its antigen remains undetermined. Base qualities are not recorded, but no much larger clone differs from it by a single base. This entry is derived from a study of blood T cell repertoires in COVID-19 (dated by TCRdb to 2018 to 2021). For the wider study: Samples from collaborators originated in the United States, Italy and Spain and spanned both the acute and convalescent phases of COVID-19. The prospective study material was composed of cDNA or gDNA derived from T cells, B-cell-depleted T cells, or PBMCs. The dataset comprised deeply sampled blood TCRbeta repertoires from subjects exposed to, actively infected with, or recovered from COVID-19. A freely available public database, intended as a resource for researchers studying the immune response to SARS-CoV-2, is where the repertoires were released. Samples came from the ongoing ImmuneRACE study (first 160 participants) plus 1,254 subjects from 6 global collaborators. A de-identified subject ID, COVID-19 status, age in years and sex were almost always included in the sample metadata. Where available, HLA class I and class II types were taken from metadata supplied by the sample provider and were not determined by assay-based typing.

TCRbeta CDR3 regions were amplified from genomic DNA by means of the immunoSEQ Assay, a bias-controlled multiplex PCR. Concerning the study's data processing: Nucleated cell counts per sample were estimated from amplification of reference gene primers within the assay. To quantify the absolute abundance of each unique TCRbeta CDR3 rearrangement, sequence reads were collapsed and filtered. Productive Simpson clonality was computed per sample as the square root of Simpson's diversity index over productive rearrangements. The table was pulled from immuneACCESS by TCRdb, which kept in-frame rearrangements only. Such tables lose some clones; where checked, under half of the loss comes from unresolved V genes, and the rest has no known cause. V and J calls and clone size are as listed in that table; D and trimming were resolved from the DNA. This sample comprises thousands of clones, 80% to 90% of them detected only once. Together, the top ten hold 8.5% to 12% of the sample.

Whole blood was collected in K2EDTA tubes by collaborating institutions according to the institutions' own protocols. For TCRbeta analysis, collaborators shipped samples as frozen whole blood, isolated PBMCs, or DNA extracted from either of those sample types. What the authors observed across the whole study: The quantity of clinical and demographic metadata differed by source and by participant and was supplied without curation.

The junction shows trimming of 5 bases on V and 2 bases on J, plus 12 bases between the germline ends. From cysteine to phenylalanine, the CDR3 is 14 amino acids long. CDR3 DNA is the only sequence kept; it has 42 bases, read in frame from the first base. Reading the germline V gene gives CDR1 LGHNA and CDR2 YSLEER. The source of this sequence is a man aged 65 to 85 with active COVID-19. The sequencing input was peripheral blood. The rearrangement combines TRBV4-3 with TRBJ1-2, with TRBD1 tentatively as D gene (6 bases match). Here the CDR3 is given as CASSLGTTNYGYTF. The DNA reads TGCGCCAGCAGCTTAGGGACAACCAACTATGGCTACACCTTC.